Presented here are 23 T cell receptor beta chains from one specimen sequenced in a study of identical twins. TCRdb independently ran MiXCR on the 5' RACE reads; one entry per CDR3 protein. This repertoire shows a few hundred thousand distinct CDR3 sequences, roughly 24% found once; its top ten account for around 3%. These data are also associated with another study on T cells expressing NK-cell markers.

Source material: CD4+ T cells sorted from blood. These TCRs come from a woman younger than 30 in good health.

This clonotype has ten or more counts. V usage is TRBV7-8 and J usage is TRBJ2-7; a possible D gene is TRBD2 (5 bases). Germline lookup yields CDR1 SGHVS and CDR2 FQNEAQ. The CDR3 runs to 13 residues. Trimming shortened V by 7 bases and J by 2 bases, and 12 bases separated the two germline ends. This chain's CDR3 is CASKPRATYEQYF. The CDR3 DNA reads TGTGCCAGCAAACCGAGGGCTACCTACGAGCAGTACTTC.

This clonotype was detected only a few times. This chain connects TRBV12-3 or TRBV12-4 to TRBJ2-5; 7 bases match TRBD2. CDR3 length: 14 residues. V shed 6 bases, J shed 1 base, and the junction held 5 bases outside the gene matches. CDR3 sequence reads: CASSALAFQETQYF. The CDR3 DNA reads TGTGCCAGCAGCGCACTAGCGTTCCAAGAGACCCAGTACTTC.

The chain is built from TRBV5-5 and TRBJ1-1; no clear D. This CDR3 contains 13 residues. Germline loops: CDR1 SGHKS, CDR2 YYEKEE (reference sequence). The V end lost 4 bases, the J end lost 4 bases, and 11 bases lay between the germline ends. The CDR3 nucleotides read TGTGCCAGCAGCGTGGACGGAGCCACTGAAGCTTTCTTT. It encodes CASSVDGATEAFF.

The V and J genes are TRBV10-3 and TRBJ1-1; 9 bases fit TRBD1. Looked up from germline, CDR1 is ENHRY and CDR2 is SYGVKD. V gave up 7 bases and J gave up 5 bases; unmatched junction bases: 5. The CDR3 totals 13 residues. Here the CDR3 reads CAIIGTGRTEAFF. In DNA, the CDR3 is TGTGCCATCATCGGGACAGGGCGGACTGAAGCTTTCTTT.

This clonotype has more than one count but fewer than ten. The chain employs TRBV4-3 and TRBJ1-2; 9 bases are a match to TRBD1. Unmatched junction bases numbered 3, after V lost 0 bases and J lost 7 bases. The CDR3 loop spans 14 amino acids. In germline, CDR1 is LGHNA, CDR2 YSLEER. CDR3 region: CASSQEGTGFGYTF. In DNA, the CDR3 is TGCGCCAGCAGCCAAGAGGGGACAGGGTTTGGCTACACCTTC.

The sample holds a few counts of this clonotype. This chain joins TRBV28 and TRBJ2-7; 9 bases fit TRBD1. Per the germline V gene, CDR1 is MDHEN and CDR2 is SYDVKM. CDR3 length equals 14 residues. V shed 6 bases, J shed 6 bases, and the junction held 9 bases outside the gene matches. In DNA, the CDR3 is TGTGCCAGCAGGCCGTCCCGGGACAGGGTCGAGCAGTACTTC. It codes for CASRPSRDRVEQYF.

This clonotype was observed at least ten times. The rearrangement uses TRBV2 and TRBJ1-1; D is undetermined. V lost 5 bases to trimming and J lost 4 bases, with 8 bases between them. The CDR3 is 12 amino acids. CDR1 SNHLY and CDR2 FYNNEI come from the germline V gene. The CDR3 here is CASSIRSTEAFF. CDR3 nucleotides: TGTGCCAGCAGTATCCGGTCCACTGAAGCTTTCTTT.

This rearrangement joins TRBV20-1 to TRBJ2-1; D call uncertain. The CDR3 is 15 amino acids. V gave up 6 bases and J gave up 0 bases, with 15 bases separating them. Germline lookup yields CDR1 DFQATT and CDR2 SNEGSKA (reference sequence). This CDR3 reads CSAMTQYHSYNEQFF. The CDR3 DNA reads TGCAGTGCCATGACTCAGTACCACTCCTACAATGAGCAGTTCTTC.

In its sample, this clonotype was seen a few times. The chain couples TRBV29-1 to TRBJ2-7; 10 nucleotides line up with TRBD1. Germline V lookup: CDR1 SQVTM, CDR2 ANQGSEA. Losses at the gene ends were 4 bases for V and 6 bases for J; bases not matched to a gene: 6. The length of the CDR3 is 13 residues. Here the CDR3 reads CSVAGQGVREQYF. As DNA, the CDR3 is TGCAGCGTTGCAGGACAGGGGGTCCGCGAGCAGTACTTC.

This clonotype has a handful of counts. The J gene is TRBJ2-1, the V gene TRBV30, with 7 bases lining up with TRBD2. CDR3 size: 11 residues. Germline CDR1 GTSNPN, CDR2 SVGIG (reference sequence). CDR3: CAARREYEQFF. The CDR3 DNA reads as TGTGCAGCAAGGCGGGAGTATGAGCAGTTCTTC.

This rearrangement joins TRBV5-1 to TRBJ2-1; 10 positions match TRBD2. After removal of 2 bases from V and 4 bases from J, the junction contained 6 bases not matched to a gene. The germline V gene has CDR1 SGHRS and CDR2 YFSETQ. The CDR3 consists of 16 residues. CDR3 coding DNA: TGCGCCAGCAGCTTAGGAAGACTAGCGGGTTACAATGAGCAGTTCTTC. It yields the protein CASSLGRLAGYNEQFF.

The sample holds a few counts of this clonotype. CDR3 nucleotides: TGCGCCAGCAGCGCCGGACAGGGATATGGCTACACCTTC. Translated, it gives CASSAGQGYGYTF. The rearrangement uses TRBV5-1 and TRBJ1-2; TRBD1 aligns across 8 bases. The CDR3 sequence is 13 residues long. Per germline, CDR1 SGHRS and CDR2 YFSETQ. The V gene end was trimmed by 4 bases and the J gene end by 5 bases; junction bases not matched to a gene: 4.

This clonotype was detected only a few times. This chain connects TRBV5-1 to TRBJ1-3, with unresolved D. The CDR3 sequence is 14 residues long. The germline V and J ends were trimmed by 2 bases and 2 bases, with 8 bases remaining between them. The germline gives CDR1 SGHRS, CDR2 YFSETQ. CDR3: CASSFEGPGNTIYF. CDR3 coding DNA: TGCGCCAGCAGCTTCGAAGGACCTGGAAACACCATATATTTT.

This rearrangement joins TRBV12-3 or TRBV12-4 to TRBJ2-3; tentative D call: TRBD2 (5 bases). The V gene lost 4 bases and the J gene lost 9 bases, with 11 bases spanning the gap. This CDR3 region has 12 residues. The CDR3 region has the DNA TGTGCCAGCAGTTGGGCGGGTAACACGCAGTATTTT. Its translation is CASSWAGNTQYF.

This clonotype was picked up one time. This chain connects TRBV7-2 to TRBJ2-7; D gene ambiguous. The CDR3 has 14 residues. CDR1 is SGHTA and CDR2 is FQGNSA in the germline V gene. V was clipped by 0 bases and J by 8 bases, with 14 bases between them. The CDR3 loop is CASSLAPPLAQQYF. The CDR3 nucleotides are TGTGCCAGCAGCTTAGCCCCCCCCCTGGCACAGCAGTACTTC.

The chain joins TRBV10-3 to TRBJ1-2; 7 nucleotides line up with TRBD1. This CDR3 is built from 15 residues. V lost 0 bases, J lost 4 bases, and 5 bases stayed unmatched. Germline CDR1 reads ENHRY; CDR2 reads SYGVKD. The CDR3 region is CAISESSSGGYGYTF. The CDR3 bases are TGTGCCATCAGTGAGTCAAGTTCAGGGGGCTATGGCTACACCTTC.

The chain has TRBV6-5 and TRBJ2-1; 9 nucleotides align to TRBD1. This CDR3 comprises 16 residues. Unmatched junction bases numbered 6, after V lost 1 base and J lost 5 bases. The V gene's germline CDR1 is MNHEY and CDR2 SVGAGI. The chain's CDR3 is CASSYLGDRVHNEQFF. The CDR3 DNA sequence: TGTGCCAGCAGTTACTTAGGGGACAGGGTACACAATGAGCAGTTCTTC.

The gene calls are TRBV12-3 or TRBV12-4 and TRBJ2-3, with a tentative D call TRBD2 (5 bases). V dropped 3 bases and J dropped 2 bases, with 15 bases sitting between them. The length of the CDR3 is 16 residues. Written as DNA, the CDR3 is TGTGCCAGCAGTTTGGGCAAGGGAGCCCCCACAGATACGCAGTATTTT. The encoded protein is CASSLGKGAPTDTQYF.

CDR3 sequence (DNA): TGCAGTGCTTCCCGACCGGACTCCTACAATGAGCAGTTCTTC. Amino acids: CSASRPDSYNEQFF. The chain is built from TRBV20-1 and TRBJ2-1; no firm D call. Germline V gene data show CDR1 as DFQATT and CDR2 as SNEGSKA (reference sequence). The V and J ends lost 5 bases and 0 bases respectively, with 11 bases between them. CDR3 size: 14 residues.

The sample holds a few counts of this clonotype. V gene TRBV10-3 combines with J gene TRBJ2-5, with 9 bases matching TRBD1. Per the germline V gene, CDR1 is ENHRY and CDR2 is SYGVKD. Unmatched junction bases numbered 5, after V lost 4 bases and J lost 5 bases. The CDR3 is 14 amino acids. This CDR3 is CAISGRTGEETQYF. The CDR3 region has the DNA TGTGCCATCAGTGGGCGGACAGGGGAGGAGACCCAGTACTTC.

This clonotype appeared a few times. This chain joins TRBV20-1 and TRBJ2-1; TRBD2 aligns across 12 bases. Germline lookup yields CDR1 DFQATT and CDR2 SNEGSKA (reference sequence). V was clipped by 4 bases and J by 2 bases; unmatched bases: 15. This CDR3 is 19 amino acids long. The CDR3 loop reads CSATNPGASGRAPYNEQFF. Here the CDR3 DNA reads TGCAGTGCTACCAACCCCGGAGCTAGCGGGAGGGCTCCCTACAATGAGCAGTTCTTC.

This clonotype showed up just a few times. The chain has TRBV10-3 and TRBJ2-2; possibly TRBD2 for D (5 bases). This CDR3 comprises 13 residues. CDR1 ENHRY and CDR2 SYGVKD come from the germline V gene. Trimming took 4 bases from V and 9 from J, leaving 12 bases between them. The CDR3 nucleotides read TGTGCCATCAGTGGACTACTTGGGCGGGAGCTGTTTTTT. Amino acids: CAISGLLGRELFF.

The chain uses TRBV6-1 and TRBJ2-1; 12 positions match TRBD2. The junction had 0 bases not matched to a gene; V was cut back by 2 bases and J by 4 bases. CDR1 MNHNS and CDR2 SASEGT come from the germline V gene. The CDR3 has 15 residues. In DNA, the CDR3 is TGTGCCAGCAGTGAACTAGCGGGGGGGTACAATGAGCAGTTCTTC. Protein: CASSELAGGYNEQFF.